The 11 T cell receptor beta chains listed next were all sequenced from one sample in a study of T cells in Graves' hyperthyroidism and ophthalmopathy. RNA transcripts served as the template for amplifying TCR beta CDR3 regions. TCR CDR3 underwent first-round RT-PCR with the HTBI primer set. TCRdb reprocessed the multiplex PCR reads with MiXCR, giving one entry per CDR3 protein. Of some 500,000 distinct CDR3 sequences in the sample, approximately 14% were seen once. The material sequenced was blood. These receptors were taken from a woman between 18 and 30 years old with Graves' hyperthyroidism.

This chain connects TRBV28 to TRBJ2-7; 11 bases align to TRBD2. With V trimmed by 5 bases and J by 0 bases, 3 bases remained unmatched. Per germline, CDR1 MDHEN and CDR2 SYDVKM. The length of the CDR3 is 15 residues. The CDR3 sequence: CASSEGTSGSYEQYF. CDR3 nucleotide sequence: TGTGCCAGCAGTGAAGGGACTAGCGGCTCCTACGAGCAGTACTTC.

This clonotype was detected a few times. The chain is built from TRBV7-8 and TRBJ1-3; no firm D call. Trimming stripped 5 bases from V and 2 bases from J, with 7 bases between. The CDR3 is 13 amino acids. Germline CDR1 and CDR2: SGHVS and FQNEAQ. This CDR3 reads CASSLYTGNTIYF. For the CDR3, the DNA is TGTGCCAGCAGCCTATATACTGGAAACACCATATATTTT.

This clonotype has only a few counts. The chain combines TRBV7-9 with TRBJ1-5, with D tentatively TRBD1 (5 bases). V lost 1 base and J lost 2, with 9 bases in between. This CDR3 is built from 15 residues. Germline CDR1 and CDR2: SEHNR and FQNEAQ (reference sequence). CDR3 loop: CASSLGVGGNQPQHF. DNA for the CDR3: TGTGCCAGCAGCTTAGGGGTGGGGGGCAATCAGCCCCAGCATTTT.

This clonotype came up many times. The chain links TRBV3-1 to TRBJ2-1; TRBD1 matches at 12 bases. Germline trimming cut 2 bases from V and 8 bases from J; bases unmatched to any gene: 4. The CDR3 is 15 amino acids. Germline V lookup: CDR1 LGHDT, CDR2 YNNKEL (reference sequence). As DNA, the CDR3 is TGTGCCAGCAGCCAACGGGACAGGGGGCTCTATGAGCAGTTCTTC. It translates to CASSQRDRGLYEQFF.

This clonotype has more than one count but fewer than ten. A single base separates this from a much larger clone, so it may be a read error. The chain uses TRBV2 and TRBJ1-4; TRBD1 aligns across 10 bases. The trim removed 11 bases at V and 1 base at J, leaving 4 bases unmatched. This CDR3 has 14 residues. The germline V gene encodes CDR1 SNHLY and CDR2 FYNNEI. CDR3 in DNA: TGTGCCGGACAGGGGGAGGTAACTAATGAAAAACTGTTTTTT. The encoded protein is CAGQGEVTNEKLFF.

The rearrangement uses TRBV20-1 and TRBJ2-3; D gene unclear. Between the trimmed V and J ends, which lost 7 bases and 6 bases, there was a span of 17 bases. CDR3 length equals 13 residues. The V gene's germline CDR1 is DFQATT and CDR2 SNEGSKA (reference sequence). CDR3: CSGRHESRDTQYF. The DNA of the CDR3 is TGCAGTGGCCGACATGAGTCCAGGGATACGCAGTATTTT.

As regards this clonotype: A read error may explain this, as a much larger clone is one base away. The chain joins TRBV19 to TRBJ2-1; weak D call: TRBD2 (5 bases). CDR1 is LNHDA, CDR2 SQIVND, per germline (reference sequence). This CDR3 contains 15 residues. The CDR3 spells CASGILAEGYNEQFF. CDR3 bases: TGTGCCAGTGGTATTCTAGCTGAAGGCTACAATGAGCAGTTCTTC.

This clonotype was counted ten times or more. The chain links TRBV5-1 to TRBJ2-1; 12 nucleotides line up with TRBD1. The length of the CDR3 is 16 residues. V lost 1 base to trimming and J lost 8 bases; unmatched junction nucleotides: 7. The V gene's germline CDR1 is SGHRS and CDR2 YFSETQ. The CDR3 region is CASSLFMGQGAYEQFF. CDR3 sequence (DNA): TGCGCCAGCAGCTTGTTCATGGGACAGGGGGCTTATGAGCAGTTCTTC.

This clonotype was recorded many times. The V gene is TRBV11-3, the J gene TRBJ1-3; tentative D call: TRBD1 (6 bases). Trimming removed 4 bases from V and 0 bases from J, with 13 bases in between. Germline CDR1 reads SGHNT; CDR2 reads YENEEA. This CDR3 has 16 amino acids. The CDR3 sequence is CASSSTTGHSGNTIYF. In DNA form, the CDR3 reads TGTGCCAGCAGCTCCACCACAGGGCACTCTGGAAACACCATATATTTT.

This clonotype was found many times. The V gene is TRBV6-2 or TRBV6-3, the J gene TRBJ2-7; 9 nucleotides line up with TRBD2. The junction had 21 bases not matched to a gene; V was cut back by 5 bases and J by 7 bases. This CDR3 comprises 18 residues. In germline, CDR1 is MNHEY, CDR2 SVGEGT. The CDR3 DNA sequence: TGTGCCAGCAGTAAATCCCGGGATAGCGGGAGACATACGGGGGAGCAGTACTTC. Its translation: CASSKSRDSGRHTGEQYF.

At least ten counts were recorded for this clonotype. The gene calls are TRBV2 and TRBJ2-1; D is perhaps TRBD1 or TRBD2 (5 bases each). The CDR3 runs to 13 residues. Per the germline V gene, CDR1 is SNHLY and CDR2 is FYNNEI. Trimming pared 3 bases from V and 8 bases from J, leaving 11 bases between. In DNA, the CDR3 is TGTGCCAGCAGTGAGAACGAGGGGTATGAGCAGTTCTTC. It is translated as CASSENEGYEQFF.